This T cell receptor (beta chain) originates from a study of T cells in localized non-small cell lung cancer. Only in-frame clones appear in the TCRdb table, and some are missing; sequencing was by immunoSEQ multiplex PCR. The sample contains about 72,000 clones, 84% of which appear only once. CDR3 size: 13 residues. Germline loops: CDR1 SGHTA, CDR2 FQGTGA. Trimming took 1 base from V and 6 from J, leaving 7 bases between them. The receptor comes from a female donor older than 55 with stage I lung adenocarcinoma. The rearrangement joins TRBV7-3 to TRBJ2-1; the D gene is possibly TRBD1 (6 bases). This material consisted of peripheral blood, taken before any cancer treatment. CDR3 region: CASSLNRVNEQFF. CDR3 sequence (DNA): TGTGCCAGCAGCTTAAACAGGGTCAATGAGCAGTTCTTC.